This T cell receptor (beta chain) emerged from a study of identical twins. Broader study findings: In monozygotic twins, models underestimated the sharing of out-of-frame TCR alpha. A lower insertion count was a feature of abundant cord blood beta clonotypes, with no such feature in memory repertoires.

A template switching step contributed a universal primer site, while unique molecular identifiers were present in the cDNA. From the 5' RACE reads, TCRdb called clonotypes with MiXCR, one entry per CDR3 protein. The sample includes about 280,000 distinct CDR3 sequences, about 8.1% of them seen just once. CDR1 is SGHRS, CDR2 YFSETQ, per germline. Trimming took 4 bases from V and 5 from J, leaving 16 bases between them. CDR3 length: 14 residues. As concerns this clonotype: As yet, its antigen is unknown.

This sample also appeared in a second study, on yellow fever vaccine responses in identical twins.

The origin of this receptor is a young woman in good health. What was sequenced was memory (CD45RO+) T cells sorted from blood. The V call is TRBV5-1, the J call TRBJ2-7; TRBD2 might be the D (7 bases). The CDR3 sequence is CASSQGEGHDEQYF. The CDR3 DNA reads TGCGCCAGCAGCCAAGGGGAGGGACATGACGAGCAGTACTTC. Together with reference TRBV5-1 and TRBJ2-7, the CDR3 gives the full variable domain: KAGVTQTPRYLIKTRGQQVTLSCSPISGHRSVSWYQQTPGQGLQFLFEYFSETQRNKGNFPGRFSGRQFSNSRSEMNVSTLELGDSALYLCASSQGEGHDEQYFGPGTRLTVT.